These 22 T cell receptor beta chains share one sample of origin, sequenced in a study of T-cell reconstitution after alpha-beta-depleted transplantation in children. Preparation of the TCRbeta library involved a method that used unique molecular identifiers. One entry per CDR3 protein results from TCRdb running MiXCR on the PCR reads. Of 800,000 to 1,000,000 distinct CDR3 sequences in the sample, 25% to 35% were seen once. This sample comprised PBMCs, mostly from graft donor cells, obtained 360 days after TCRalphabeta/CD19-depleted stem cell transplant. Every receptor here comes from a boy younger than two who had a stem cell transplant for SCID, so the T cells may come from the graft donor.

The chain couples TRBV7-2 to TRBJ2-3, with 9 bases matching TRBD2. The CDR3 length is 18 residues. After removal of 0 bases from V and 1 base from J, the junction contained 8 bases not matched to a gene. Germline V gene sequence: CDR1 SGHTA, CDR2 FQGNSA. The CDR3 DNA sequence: TGTGCCAGCAGCTTAGCGCATGTTAGCGGGGGACGCACAGATACGCAGTATTTT. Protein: CASSLAHVSGGRTDTQYF.

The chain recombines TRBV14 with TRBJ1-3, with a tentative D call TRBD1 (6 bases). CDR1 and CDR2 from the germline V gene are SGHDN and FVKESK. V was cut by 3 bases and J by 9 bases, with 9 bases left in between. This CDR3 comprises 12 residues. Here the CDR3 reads CASSQHRATIYF. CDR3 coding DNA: TGTGCCAGCAGCCAGCACAGGGCCACCATATATTTT. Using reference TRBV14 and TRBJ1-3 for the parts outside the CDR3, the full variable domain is EAGVTQFPSHSVIEKGQTVTLRCDPISGHDNLYWYRRVMGKEIKFLLHFVKESKQDESGMPNNRFLAERTGGTYSTLKVQPAELEDSGVYFCASSQHRATIYFGEGSWLTVV.

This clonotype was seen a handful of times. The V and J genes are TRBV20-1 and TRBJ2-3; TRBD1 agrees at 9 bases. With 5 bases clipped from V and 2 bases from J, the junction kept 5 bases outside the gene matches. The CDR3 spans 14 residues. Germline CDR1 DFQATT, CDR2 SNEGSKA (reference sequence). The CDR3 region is CSAGGQGITDTQYF. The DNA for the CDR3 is TGCAGTGCTGGAGGACAGGGGATCACAGATACGCAGTATTTT.

CDR3: CASSPLPVETQYF. CDR3 sequence (DNA): TGTGCCAGCAGCCCGCTACCCGTCGAGACCCAGTACTTC. The chain uses TRBV7-8 and TRBJ2-5, with D uncertain. The CDR3 extends over 13 amino acids. Per the germline V gene, CDR1 is SGHVS and CDR2 is FQNEAQ. Deletions cut 5 bases from V and 5 bases from J, with 12 bases between.

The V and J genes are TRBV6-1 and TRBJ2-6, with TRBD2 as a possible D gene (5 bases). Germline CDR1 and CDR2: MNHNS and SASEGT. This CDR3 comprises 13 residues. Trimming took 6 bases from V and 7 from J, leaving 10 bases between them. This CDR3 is CASRNRGANVLTF. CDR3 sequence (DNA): TGTGCCAGCAGGAATCGGGGAGCCAACGTCCTGACTTTC.

As DNA, the CDR3 is TGCGCCAGCAGCCAAGATGTGAGGGATTTCGGCAAAAACATTCAGTACTTC. It specifies CASSQDVRDFGKNIQYF. The chain couples TRBV4-3 to TRBJ2-4, with D possibly TRBD2 on 5 matching bases. Germline V gene lookup returns CDR1 LGHNA and CDR2 YSLEER. The length of the CDR3 is 17 residues. Trimming took 0 bases from V and 3 from J, leaving 15 bases between them.

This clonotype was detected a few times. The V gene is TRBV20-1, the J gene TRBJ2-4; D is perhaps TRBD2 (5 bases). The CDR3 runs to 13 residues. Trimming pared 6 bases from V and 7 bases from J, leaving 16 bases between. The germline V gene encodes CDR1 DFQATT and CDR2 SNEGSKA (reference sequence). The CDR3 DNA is TGCAGTGCCCCGGACCAAAGGAGGAACATTCAGTACTTC. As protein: CSAPDQRRNIQYF.

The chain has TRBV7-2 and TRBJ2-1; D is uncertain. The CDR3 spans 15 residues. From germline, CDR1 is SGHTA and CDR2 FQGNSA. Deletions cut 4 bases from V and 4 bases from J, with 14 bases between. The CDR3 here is CASSSEYTIYNEQFF. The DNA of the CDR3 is TGTGCCAGCAGCTCAGAATATACCATTTACAATGAGCAGTTCTTC. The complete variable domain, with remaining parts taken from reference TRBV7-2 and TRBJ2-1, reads GAGVSQSPSNKVTEKGKDVELRCDPISGHTALYWYRQSLGQGLEFLIYFQGNSAPDKSGLPSDRFSAERTGGSVSTLTIQRTQQEDSAVYLCASSSEYTIYNEQFFGPGTRLTVL.

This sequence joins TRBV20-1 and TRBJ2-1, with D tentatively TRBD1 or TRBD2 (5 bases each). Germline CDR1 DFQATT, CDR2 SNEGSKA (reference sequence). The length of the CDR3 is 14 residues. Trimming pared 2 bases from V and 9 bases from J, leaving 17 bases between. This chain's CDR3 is CSARPRGELGEQFF. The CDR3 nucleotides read TGCAGTGCTAGACCCCGAGGGGAGCTGGGTGAGCAGTTCTTC.

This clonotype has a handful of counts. The CDR3 sequence is CASSPDSSGYPQYF. CDR3 in DNA: TGTGCCAGCAGTCCGGACTCCTCAGGGTATCCCCAGTACTTC. The chain employs TRBV28 and TRBJ2-5; perhaps D is TRBD1 or TRBD2 (5 bases each). Per the germline V gene, CDR1 is MDHEN and CDR2 is SYDVKM. V was pared by 5 bases and J by 9 bases, with 19 bases between. The CDR3 has 14 amino acids.

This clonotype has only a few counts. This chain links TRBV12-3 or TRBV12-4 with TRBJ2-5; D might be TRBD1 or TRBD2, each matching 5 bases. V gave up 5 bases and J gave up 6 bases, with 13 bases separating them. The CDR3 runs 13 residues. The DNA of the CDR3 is TGTGCCAGCAGTCCCCGGGACCTTAAGACCCAGTACTTC. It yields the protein CASSPRDLKTQYF.

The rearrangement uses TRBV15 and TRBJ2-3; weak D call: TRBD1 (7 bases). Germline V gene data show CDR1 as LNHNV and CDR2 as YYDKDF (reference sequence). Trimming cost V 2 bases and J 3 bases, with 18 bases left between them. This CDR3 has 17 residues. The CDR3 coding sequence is TGTGCCACCAGCAGATTCCCTCCGGCAGGGGGGACAGATACGCAGTATTTT. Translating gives CATSRFPPAGGTDTQYF.

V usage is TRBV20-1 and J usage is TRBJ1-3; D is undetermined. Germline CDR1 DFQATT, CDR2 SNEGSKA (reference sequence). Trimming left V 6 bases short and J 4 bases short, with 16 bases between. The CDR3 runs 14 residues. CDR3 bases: TGCAGTGCGAGTCCCATGGGAGGCGGAAACACCATATATTTT. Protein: CSASPMGGGNTIYF.

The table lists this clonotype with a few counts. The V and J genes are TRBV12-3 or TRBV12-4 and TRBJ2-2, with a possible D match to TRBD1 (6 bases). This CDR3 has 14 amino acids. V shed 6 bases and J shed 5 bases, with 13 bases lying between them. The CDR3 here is CASSTGTITGELFF. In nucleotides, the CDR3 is TGTGCCAGCAGCACCGGGACAATTACCGGGGAGCTGTTTTTT.

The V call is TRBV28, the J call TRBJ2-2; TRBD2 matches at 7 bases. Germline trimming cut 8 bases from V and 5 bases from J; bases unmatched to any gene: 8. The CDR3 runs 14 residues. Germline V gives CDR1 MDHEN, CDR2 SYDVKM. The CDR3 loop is CASSWEGLTGELFF. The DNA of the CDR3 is TGTGCCAGCTCCTGGGAGGGGCTGACCGGGGAGCTGTTTTTT.

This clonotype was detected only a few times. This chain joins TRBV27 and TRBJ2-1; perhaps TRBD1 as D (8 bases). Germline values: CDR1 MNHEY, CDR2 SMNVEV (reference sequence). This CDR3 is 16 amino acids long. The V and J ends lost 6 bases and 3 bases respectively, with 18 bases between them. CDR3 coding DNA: TGTGCCAGCAGCCCCGGGGGGACAGGAAACTACAATGAGCAGTTCTTC. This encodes CASSPGGTGNYNEQFF.

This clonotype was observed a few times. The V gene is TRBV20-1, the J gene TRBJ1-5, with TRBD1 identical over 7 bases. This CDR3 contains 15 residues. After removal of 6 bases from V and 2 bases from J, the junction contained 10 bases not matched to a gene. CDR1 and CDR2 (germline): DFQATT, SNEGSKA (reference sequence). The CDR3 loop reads CSAVSPQGGNQPQHF. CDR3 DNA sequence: TGCAGTGCGGTAAGCCCCCAGGGGGGCAATCAGCCCCAGCATTTT.

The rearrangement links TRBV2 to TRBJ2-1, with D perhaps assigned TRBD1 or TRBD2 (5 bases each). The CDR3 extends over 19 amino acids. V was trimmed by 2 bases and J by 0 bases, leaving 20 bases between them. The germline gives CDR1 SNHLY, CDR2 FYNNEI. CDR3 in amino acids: CASSEQGARSSSSYNEQFF. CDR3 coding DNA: TGTGCCAGCAGTGAACAGGGAGCCAGGTCATCCAGCTCCTACAATGAGCAGTTCTTC.

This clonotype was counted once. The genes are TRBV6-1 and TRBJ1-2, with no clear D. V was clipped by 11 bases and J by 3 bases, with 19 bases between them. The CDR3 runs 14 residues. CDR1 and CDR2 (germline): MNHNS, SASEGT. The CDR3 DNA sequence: TGTGCCTCCCGGCCCGCACTCTCGGACTATGGCTACACCTTC. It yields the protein CASRPALSDYGYTF.

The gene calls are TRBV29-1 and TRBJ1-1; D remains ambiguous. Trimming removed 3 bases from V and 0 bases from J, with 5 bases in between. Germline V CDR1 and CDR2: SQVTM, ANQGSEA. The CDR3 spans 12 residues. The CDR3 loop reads CSVDYVNTEAFF. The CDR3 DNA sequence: TGCAGCGTTGACTATGTGAACACTGAAGCTTTCTTT.

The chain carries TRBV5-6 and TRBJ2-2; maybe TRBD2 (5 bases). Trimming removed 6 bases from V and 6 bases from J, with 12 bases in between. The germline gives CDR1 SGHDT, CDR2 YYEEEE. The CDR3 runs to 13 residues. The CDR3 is CASNSDGAGELFF. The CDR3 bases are TGTGCCAGCAACTCCGACGGGGCCGGGGAGCTGTTTTTT. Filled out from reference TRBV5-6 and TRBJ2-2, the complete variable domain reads DAGVTQSPTHLIKTRGQQVTLRCSPKSGHDTVSWYQQALGQGPQFIFQYYEEEERQRGNFPDRFSGHQFPNYSSELNVNALLLGDSALYLCASNSDGAGELFFGEGSRLTVL.

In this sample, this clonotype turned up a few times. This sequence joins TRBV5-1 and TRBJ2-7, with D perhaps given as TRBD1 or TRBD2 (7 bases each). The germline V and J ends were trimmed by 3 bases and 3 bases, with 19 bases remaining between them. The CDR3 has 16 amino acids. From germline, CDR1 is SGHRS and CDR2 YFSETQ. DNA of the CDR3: TGCGCCAGCAGCTACGGGCCAGGGGGGGTGAACTACGAGCAGTACTTC. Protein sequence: CASSYGPGGVNYEQYF.